The present TCR beta chain was sequenced within a study of blood T cell repertoires in COVID-19. TCRdb's table, derived via immunoSEQ multiplex PCR, lists solely in-frame clones and lacks some. Found here are some 180,000 clones, approximately 90% of them singletons; the top ten hold 20% to 25%. The sequence derives from a man aged 55 to 70 with active or convalescent COVID-19. The sequenced sample consisted of peripheral blood.

The CDR3 DNA sequence: TGTGCCAGCGCCCCACAGGGGGATCAGCCCCAGCATTTT. It encodes CASAPQGDQPQHF. This sequence joins TRBV7-9 and TRBJ1-5; 8 bases map to TRBD1. Germline values: CDR1 SEHNR, CDR2 FQNEAQ (reference sequence). Trimming cost V 8 bases and J 5 bases; bases outside gene matches: 5. This CDR3 is 13 amino acids long.